The entry below gives a single TCR beta chain sequence along with its context. Its antigen is unknown. A second PCR of roughly 7 to 11 cycles used a sample-barcoded 5' primer and a J-beta primer mix. A minimum of 2.5 million CDR3-containing paired-end reads was obtained for each sample. TCRdb called the 5' RACE reads again in MiXCR, with one record for every CDR3 protein. The sample contains under 2 million distinct CDR3 sequences, about 35% of which appear only once. The sample belongs to a study of blood T cells in healthy people across ages. Points from the study as a whole: Diversity of TCR beta per million T cells declined in a roughly linear way with age.

Per-sample PBMC isolation yielded at least 6.5 million cells. Germline values: CDR1 LNHDA, CDR2 SQIVND (reference sequence). The CDR3 loop spans 19 amino acids. V shed 5 bases and J 3 bases; nucleotides not matched to a gene: 17. The V gene is TRBV19, the J gene TRBJ2-7; 12 bases align to TRBD2. The sequenced sample consisted of blood. This TCR derives from a young woman in good health. DNA for the CDR3: TGTGCCAGTAGTTCAGAGACTAGCGGGAGTGCTAAGCATCGCTACGAGCAGTACTTC. Its translation: CASSSETSGSAKHRYEQYF.